This TCR beta chain emerged from a study of Graves' ophthalmopathy and Graves' hyperthyroidism. In this sample, this clonotype turned up many times. Its target is not known. Study conclusions and caveats: Most thyroid-expanded clonotypes exceeding 0.001 frequency were also found in blood.

Beta-chain TCR CDR3 regions were amplified from RNA transcripts. Following a first-round RT-PCR that used HTBI primers, a second-round multiplex PCR was carried out. Each CDR3 protein gets one entry after TCRdb re-called the multiplex PCR reads with MiXCR. The top ten clones hold 7% of a sample with about 400,000 distinct CDR3 sequences, approximately 15% of them seen once. In this cohort's terms, stable hyperthyroidism meant no ophthalmopathy by 18 months of follow-up. None of the included patients had other autoimmune diseases, uncontrolled infections, pregnancy or lactation, as these led to exclusion. This clonotype was obtained from a woman aged 18-29 years with stable Graves' hyperthyroidism. The specimen sequenced was peripheral blood.

The CDR3 spells CASSFTKGATEAFF. As DNA, the CDR3 is TGTGCCAGCAGTTTCACGAAGGGGGCTACTGAAGCTTTCTTT. The chain carries TRBV6-2 or TRBV6-3 and TRBJ1-1; 7 nucleotides line up with TRBD1. The germline V gene encodes CDR1 MNHEY and CDR2 SVGEGT. This CDR3 contains 14 residues. The V and J ends lost 4 bases and 5 bases, in that order; junction bases with no gene match: 7.